This TCR beta chain was sequenced during a study of CD8+CD57+ T cells in acquired aplastic anemia. Both TCR beta VDJ combination and CDR3 sequence profiling were carried out. Genomic DNA was the template for this profiling. One entry per CDR3 protein, called by TCRdb with MiXCR from the reads. Seen here are some 92,000 distinct CDR3 sequences, about 63% observed once, and the top ten hold more than 55%. Patients selected for sequencing had displayed CD8+CD57+ cell expansion by flow cytometry. Blood sampling was performed on the patients, and none of them had received therapy by then. The CDR3 has 15 amino acids. With V trimmed by 1 base and J by 6 bases, 5 bases remained unmatched. CDR1 LNHDA and CDR2 SQIVND come from the germline V gene (reference sequence).

Material: sorted CD4+, CD8+, or CD8+CD57+ T cells (not recorded which) from PBMCs. The source is a human donor with aplastic anemia. V usage is TRBV19 and J usage is TRBJ2-1; TRBD2 agrees at 8 bases. This CDR3 reads CASSIGAGVGNEQFF. In nucleotides, the CDR3 is TGTGCCAGTAGTATAGGAGCGGGAGTGGGCAATGAGCAGTTCTTC.